The clone carrying this T cell receptor beta chain came up many times. This sample was taken from a study of regulatory T cells in long-lasting Graves disease. As to time point: newly diagnosed GD, antithyroid drugs for less than 3 months. The authors made the TCR library using RNA they extracted from PBMCs. This CDR3 comprises 15 residues. Germline V gene data show CDR1 as DFQATT and CDR2 as SNEGSKA (reference sequence). V was pared by 4 bases and J by 0 bases, with 5 bases of the junction left unmatched. HTBI primers from iRepertoire and Arm-PCR of CDR3 regions yielded the TCR beta libraries. One entry per CDR3 protein results from TCRdb running MiXCR on the multiplex PCR reads. The sample lists under 700,000 distinct CDR3 sequences; around 15% were seen once. This sample also belongs to another study, concerning T cells in Graves' hyperthyroidism and ophthalmopathy.

The receptor was derived from a woman in her forties or fifties with Graves disease. Here the sequenced sample was peripheral blood mononuclear cells (PBMCs), taken at new diagnosis, from a patient treated with antithyroid drugs. The gene calls are TRBV20-1 and TRBJ2-3; 9 bases align to TRBD1. CDR3 in DNA: TGCAGTGCTACCGACAGGGGGAAAAGCACAGATACGCAGTATTTT. Residues: CSATDRGKSTDTQYF.